The 13 T cell receptor beta chains listed next were all sequenced from one sample in a study of T cells in Graves' hyperthyroidism and ophthalmopathy. RNA transcripts served as the template for amplifying TCR beta CDR3 regions. A set of HTBI primers served as the primers for a first-round RT-PCR of the TCR CDR3. Each CDR3 protein gets one entry after TCRdb re-called the multiplex PCR reads with MiXCR. Seen here are about 700,000 distinct CDR3 sequences, about 45% observed once, and the top ten hold 7% to 7.5%. The sequenced sample was peripheral blood or thyroid tissue (not recorded which). The receptors were sampled from an adult man with Graves' disease, either hyperthyroidism or ophthalmopathy (not recorded which).

This clonotype was seen many times. This chain links TRBV19 with TRBJ1-5; 9 positions match TRBD1. Germline lookup yields CDR1 LNHDA and CDR2 SQIVND (reference sequence). The ends lost 6 bases at V and 6 bases at J; junction bases unmatched: 6. CDR3 length: 14 residues. The CDR3 here is CASSNRGRGQPQHF. In DNA, the CDR3 is TGTGCCAGTAGCAACAGGGGGCGCGGTCAGCCCCAGCATTTT.

This clonotype was counted at least ten times. The V and J genes are TRBV10-3 and TRBJ1-5; D not resolved. V lost 2 bases, J lost 4 bases, and 9 bases lay in between. This CDR3 is built from 14 residues. Germline V gene data show CDR1 as ENHRY and CDR2 as SYGVKD. In DNA, the CDR3 is TGTGCCATCAGTGAGGGGAACCATAATCAGCCCCAGCATTTT. It is translated as CAISEGNHNQPQHF.

The chain has TRBV10-3 and TRBJ1-5; TRBD1 matches at 8 bases. Germline CDR1 ENHRY, CDR2 SYGVKD. The CDR3 is 13 amino acids. With V trimmed by 11 bases and J by 11 bases, 14 bases remained unmatched. As DNA, the CDR3 is TGTGCCGAGGACAGGGTCCGTCATCCTTCCCAGCATTTT. Its protein is CAEDRVRHPSQHF.

The chain uses TRBV10-3 and TRBJ1-6, with TRBD1 matching over 9 bases. The CDR3 runs 14 residues. Germline V gene lookup returns CDR1 ENHRY and CDR2 SYGVKD. Trimming removed 10 bases from V and 9 bases from J; junction bases left unmatched: 10. The CDR3 sequence is CASRERTGVSPLHF. The CDR3 DNA follows: TGTGCCAGCAGGGAAAGGACAGGGGTTTCACCCCTCCACTTT.

The V and J genes are TRBV7-3 and TRBJ2-5; TRBD1 agrees at 9 bases. V dropped 5 bases and J dropped 1; count of bases not matched to a gene: 8. The CDR3 has 16 amino acids. Germline lookup yields CDR1 SGHTA and CDR2 FQGTGA. The CDR3 sequence: CASSPSDRGFQETQYF. CDR3 bases: TGTGCCAGCAGCCCCTCGGACAGGGGCTTCCAAGAGACCCAGTACTTC.

As for this clonotype: A single base separates this from a much larger clone, so it may be a read error. This sequence joins TRBV10-3 and TRBJ1-5; D unclear. Germline CDR1 is ENHRY and CDR2 is SYGVKD. V was trimmed by 3 bases and J by 6 bases, leaving 15 bases between them. This CDR3 region has 15 residues. DNA for the CDR3: TGTGCCATCAGTGAAGGTTTGCAGGCTGGTCAGCCCCAGCATTTT. Its translation: CAISEGLQAGQPQHF.

This clonotype was seen once. The chain carries TRBV11-2 and TRBJ2-7; 9 positions match TRBD2. The V segment lost 6 bases and the J segment 7 bases; nucleotides outside the gene matches: 4. The CDR3 runs 12 residues. In germline, CDR1 is SGHAT, CDR2 FQNNGV. CDR3 DNA: TGTGCCAGCAGGGCCAGCGGGAGGGAGCAGTACTTC. This gives the protein CASRASGREQYF. Full variable domain (outside the CDR3, taken from reference TRBV11-2 and TRBJ2-7): EAGVAQSPRYKIIEKRQSVAFWCNPISGHATLYWYQQILGQGPKLLIQFQNNGVVDDSQLPKDRFSAERLKGVDSTLKIQPAKLEDSAVYLCASRASGREQYFGPGTRLTVT.

V is TRBV5-1 and J is TRBJ1-5; D is ambiguous. Germline V lookup: CDR1 SGHRS, CDR2 YFSETQ. This CDR3 spans 16 amino acids. V was pared by 4 bases and J by 0 bases, with 14 bases between. The CDR3 here is CASSEGPYGSNQPQHF. CDR3 coding DNA: TGCGCCAGCAGCGAAGGCCCCTACGGTAGCAATCAGCCCCAGCATTTT.

A few counts support this clonotype. The chain carries TRBV7-8 and TRBJ1-3; D not certain. The CDR3 has 15 residues. Germline lookup yields CDR1 SGHVS and CDR2 FQNEAQ. The V and J ends lost 1 base and 8 bases respectively, with 15 bases between them. The CDR3 bases are TGTGCCAGCAGCTTAGGGCCCTCTCATGGGGACACCATATATTTT. Translated: CASSLGPSHGDTIYF.

The rearrangement links TRBV20-1 to TRBJ1-2; D gene ambiguous. V gave up 0 bases and J gave up 1 base, with 6 bases separating them. From germline, CDR1 is DFQATT and CDR2 SNEGSKA (reference sequence). There are 13 residues in the CDR3. CDR3 coding DNA: TGCAGTGCTAGAGATGTGAATAACTATGGCTACACCTTC. Its translation is CSARDVNNYGYTF.

Ten or more counts support this clonotype. This sequence joins TRBV7-2 and TRBJ2-5, with TRBD1 matching over 9 bases. Germline trimming cut 5 bases from V and 1 base from J; bases unmatched to any gene: 5. The CDR3 covers 15 residues. Germline values: CDR1 SGHTA, CDR2 FQGNSA. Here the CDR3 reads CASSLQGQGQETQYF. In DNA, the CDR3 is TGTGCCAGCAGCCTCCAGGGACAGGGCCAAGAGACCCAGTACTTC.

The V and J genes are TRBV20-1 and TRBJ1-6; 10 bases line up with TRBD1. Germline V CDR1 and CDR2: DFQATT, SNEGSKA (reference sequence). The CDR3 length is 14 residues. V gave up 6 bases and J gave up 10 bases; unmatched junction bases: 9. CDR3: CSAISGQGESPLHF. The CDR3 coding sequence is TGCAGTGCCATCAGCGGACAGGGGGAATCACCCCTCCACTTT.

The chain employs TRBV5-1 and TRBJ1-1; D perhaps matches TRBD1 (6 bases). Trimming stripped 4 bases from V and 7 bases from J, with 20 bases between. The CDR3 length is 15 residues. The germline CDR1 and CDR2 sequences are SGHRS and YFSETQ. The CDR3 DNA is TGCGCCAGCAGCCTGGCATGGGGGGCGACGGATGAAGCTTTCTTT. Encoded protein: CASSLAWGATDEAFF.